This T cell receptor (beta chain) was sequenced for a study of T-cell reconstitution after alpha-beta-depleted transplantation in children. This clonotype was picked up many times. V dropped 4 bases and J dropped 4 bases, with 20 bases sitting between them. The CDR3 is made up of 17 amino acids. Construction of the TCRbeta library involved unique molecular identifiers. TCRdb re-called the PCR reads through MiXCR, storing one row per CDR3 protein. The table has about 150,000 distinct CDR3 sequences, roughly 8.8% seen once; the top ten hold less than 20%. This TCR was recovered from a female patient aged 2-10 years who had a stem cell transplant for congenital amegakaryocytic thrombocytopenia, so the T cells may come from the graft donor. Material: PBMCs, mostly from graft donor cells, obtained 180 days after TCRalphabeta/CD19-depleted stem cell transplant. V and J are TRBV12-3 or TRBV12-4 and TRBJ1-5; the D gene is possibly TRBD1 (5 bases). CDR3 nucleotide sequence: TGTGCCAGCAGTTCCCCCGGACGGGGACCCACAAATCAGCCCCAGCATTTT. Translated: CASSSPGRGPTNQPQHF.